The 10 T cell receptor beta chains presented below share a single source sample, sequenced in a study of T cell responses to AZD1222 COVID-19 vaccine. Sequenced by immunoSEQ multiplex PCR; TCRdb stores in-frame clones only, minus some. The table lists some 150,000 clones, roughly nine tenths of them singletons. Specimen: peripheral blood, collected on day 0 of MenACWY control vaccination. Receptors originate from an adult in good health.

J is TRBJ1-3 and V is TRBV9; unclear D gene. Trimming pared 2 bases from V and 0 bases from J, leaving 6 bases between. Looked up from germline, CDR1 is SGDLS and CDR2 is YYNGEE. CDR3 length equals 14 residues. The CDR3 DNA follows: TGTGCCAGCAGCGTGGACCTCTCTGGAAACACCATATATTTT. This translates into CASSVDLSGNTIYF.

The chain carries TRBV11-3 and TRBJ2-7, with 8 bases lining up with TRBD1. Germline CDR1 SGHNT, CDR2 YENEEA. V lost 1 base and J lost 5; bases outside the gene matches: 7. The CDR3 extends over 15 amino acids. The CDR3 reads CASSLVGTGTHEQYF. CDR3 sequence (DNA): TGTGCCAGCAGCTTAGTGGGGACAGGCACCCACGAGCAGTACTTC.

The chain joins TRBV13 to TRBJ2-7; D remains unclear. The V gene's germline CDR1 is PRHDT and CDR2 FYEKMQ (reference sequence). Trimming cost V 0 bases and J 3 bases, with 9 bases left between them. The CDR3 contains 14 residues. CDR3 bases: TGTGCCAGCAGCTTAGGGGACCGGAGCTACGAGCAGTACTTC. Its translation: CASSLGDRSYEQYF.

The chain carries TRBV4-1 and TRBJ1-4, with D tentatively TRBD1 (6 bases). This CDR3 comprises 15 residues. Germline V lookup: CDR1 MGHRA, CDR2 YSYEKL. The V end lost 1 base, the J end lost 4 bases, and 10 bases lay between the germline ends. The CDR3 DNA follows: TGCGCCAGCAGCCAAGGGACAGTTTATAATGAAAAACTGTTTTTT. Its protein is CASSQGTVYNEKLFF.

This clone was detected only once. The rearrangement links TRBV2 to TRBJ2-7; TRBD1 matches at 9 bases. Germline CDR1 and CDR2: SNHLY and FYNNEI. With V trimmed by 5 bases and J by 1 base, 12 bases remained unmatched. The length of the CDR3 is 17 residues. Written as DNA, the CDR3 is TGTGCCAGCAGTAAAATCCCCGGGACAGGGACTTCCTACGAGCAGTACTTC. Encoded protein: CASSKIPGTGTSYEQYF.

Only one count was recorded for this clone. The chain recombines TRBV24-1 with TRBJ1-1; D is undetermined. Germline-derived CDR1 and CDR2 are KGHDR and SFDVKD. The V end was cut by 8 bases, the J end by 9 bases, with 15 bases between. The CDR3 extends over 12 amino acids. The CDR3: CATTRSDGQAFF. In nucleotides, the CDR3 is TGTGCCACCACCCGTAGCGACGGTCAAGCTTTCTTT.

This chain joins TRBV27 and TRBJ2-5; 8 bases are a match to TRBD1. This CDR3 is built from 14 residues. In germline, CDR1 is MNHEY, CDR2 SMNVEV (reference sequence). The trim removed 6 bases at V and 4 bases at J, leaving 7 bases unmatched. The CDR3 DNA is TGTGCCAGCAGACTAGTACAGGGGGTAGAGACCCAGTACTTC. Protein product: CASRLVQGVETQYF.

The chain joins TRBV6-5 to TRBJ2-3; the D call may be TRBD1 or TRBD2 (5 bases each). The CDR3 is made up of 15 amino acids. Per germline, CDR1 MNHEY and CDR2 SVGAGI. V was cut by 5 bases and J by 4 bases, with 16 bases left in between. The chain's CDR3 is CASSKGPGTADTQYF. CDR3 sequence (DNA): TGTGCCAGCAGTAAGGGTCCAGGGACGGCAGATACGCAGTATTTT.

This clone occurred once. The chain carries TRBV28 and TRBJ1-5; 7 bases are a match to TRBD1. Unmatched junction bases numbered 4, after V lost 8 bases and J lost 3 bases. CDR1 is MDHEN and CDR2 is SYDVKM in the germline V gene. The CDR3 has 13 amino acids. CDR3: CASSTGPNQPQHF. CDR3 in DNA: TGTGCCAGCTCGACAGGGCCCAATCAGCCCCAGCATTTT. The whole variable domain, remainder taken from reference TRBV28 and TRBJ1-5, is DVKVTQSSRYLVKRTGEKVFLECVQDMDHENMFWYRQDPGLGLRLIYFSYDVKMKEKGDIPEGYSVSREKKERFSLILESASTNQTSMYLCASSTGPNQPQHFGDGTRLSIL.

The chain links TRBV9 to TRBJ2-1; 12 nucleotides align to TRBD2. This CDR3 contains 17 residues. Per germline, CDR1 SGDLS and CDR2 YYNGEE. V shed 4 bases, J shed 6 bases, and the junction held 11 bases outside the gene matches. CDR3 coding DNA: TGTGCCAGCAGCCCATTCGTGACTAGCGGGAGTAGCAATGAGCAGTTCTTC. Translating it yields CASSPFVTSGSSNEQFF.